One sample yielded the 2 T cell receptor beta chains listed below, sequenced in a study of Ad26.COV2.S vaccination and SARS-CoV-2 variants. TCRdb's copy holds only in-frame clones and misses some; the assay was immunoSEQ multiplex PCR. The table lists 290,000 or so clones, 70% to 90% of them singletons. The treatment: 15 to 20 received Ad26.COV2.S at low or high dose, single or two shots; 5 received placebo; per-sample allocation not given. The investigators took samples on day 63 after the first vaccine or placebo injection. The source material was peripheral blood, sampled in a trial of Ad26.COV2.S vaccine versus placebo. These receptors were obtained from a person aged 18-65 years who received the Ad26.COV2.S COVID-19 vaccine or a placebo.

This chain links TRBV4-1 with TRBJ1-1; D is ambiguous. CDR3 length: 18 residues. V dropped 0 bases and J dropped 2 bases, with 19 bases sitting between them. Germline values: CDR1 MGHRA, CDR2 YSYEKL. The CDR3 DNA reads TGCGCCAGCAGCCAAGATCTTGTAATAACACGGCGAAACACTGAAGCTTTCTTT. Residues: CASSQDLVITRRNTEAFF.

This clone was seen a handful of times. The chain employs TRBV28 and TRBJ1-1; possible D gene TRBD1, 5 bases. The CDR3 totals 14 residues. V lost 2 bases, J lost 1 base, and 8 bases lay in between. In germline, CDR1 is MDHEN, CDR2 SYDVKM. CDR3 coding DNA: TGTGCCAGCAGTTTACCCAGGGCGAACACTGAAGCTTTCTTT. Translated, it gives CASSLPRANTEAFF. The variable domain in full, completed from reference TRBV28 and TRBJ1-1, reads DVKVTQSSRYLVKRTGEKVFLECVQDMDHENMFWYRQDPGLGLRLIYFSYDVKMKEKGDIPEGYSVSREKKERFSLILESASTNQTSMYLCASSLPRANTEAFFGQGTRLTVV.